This T cell receptor beta chain was retrieved from a study of OX40 agonist ivuxolimab in advanced cancers. Study in general: Prior anti-PD-1, anti-PD-L1 or anti-CTLA-4 therapy was allowed; 35% to 40% had some.

General study points: Some nonresponders additionally presented with little normalized T-cell clonal expansion.

This CDR3 region has 12 residues. V lost 0 bases and J lost 6, with 8 bases in between. Germline V gene sequence: CDR1 GTSNPN, CDR2 SVGIG (reference sequence). This clone occurred once. Its target is unknown. Here immunoSEQ multiplex PCR was the method, and the copy in TCRdb shows in-frame clones only, minus some. The table shows fewer than 80,000 clones, with about 90% occurring only once. This material consisted of CD4+ or CD8+ T cells sorted from blood, taken in a trial of the OX40 agonist ivuxolimab. This sequence joins TRBV30 and TRBJ1-1; no clear D gene. The clonotype was recovered from an adult with an advanced solid tumor such as melanoma, head and neck, liver or kidney cancer. In DNA, the CDR3 is TGTGCCTGGAGTGTACTAGGCCCTGAAGCTTTCTTT. It encodes CAWSVLGPEAFF.